The 8 T cell receptor beta chains below come from one sample, sequenced in a study of blood T cell repertoires in COVID-19. The protocol was immunoSEQ multiplex PCR, while the TCRdb copy is restricted to in-frame clones and leaves out a portion. The sample lists just over 650,000 clones; 85% to 90% were seen once. Sequences were obtained from peripheral blood. All receptors derive from a woman between 18 and 30 years old with acute or convalescent COVID-19.

The chain employs TRBV5-1 and TRBJ2-2; D is ambiguous. The CDR3 runs 15 residues. V was cut by 0 bases and J by 0 bases, with 6 bases left in between. From germline, CDR1 is SGHRS and CDR2 YFSETQ. CDR3 in DNA: TGCGCCAGCAGCTTGGACACACCGAACACCGGGGAGCTGTTTTTT. Protein sequence: CASSLDTPNTGELFF.

This clone appeared a single time. The CDR3 protein is CASSMSNEQFF. As DNA, the CDR3 is TGTGCCAGTAGTATGAGTAATGAGCAGTTCTTC. This chain uses TRBV19 with TRBJ2-1, with no clear D. Per the germline V gene, CDR1 is LNHDA and CDR2 is SQIVND (reference sequence). Trimming removed 3 bases at V and 7 bases at J, with 4 bases between. The CDR3 runs to 11 residues.

The rearrangement links TRBV7-2 to TRBJ2-2, with TRBD2 identical over 11 bases. J was trimmed by 0 bases and V by 5 bases; bases with no gene match: 2. This CDR3 is built from 16 residues. The germline gives CDR1 SGHTA, CDR2 FQGNSA. Here the CDR3 reads CASSQTSGANTGELFF. CDR3 DNA: TGTGCCAGCAGCCAGACTAGCGGGGCGAACACCGGGGAGCTGTTTTTT. Drawing the rest from reference TRBV7-2 and TRBJ2-2, the complete variable domain is GAGVSQSPSNKVTEKGKDVELRCDPISGHTALYWYRQSLGQGLEFLIYFQGNSAPDKSGLPSDRFSAERTGGSVSTLTIQRTQQEDSAVYLCASSQTSGANTGELFFGEGSRLTVL.

The chain combines TRBV18 with TRBJ1-4; D not resolved. The CDR3 length is 14 residues. Germline CDR1 is KGHSH and CDR2 is LQKENI. The V end was cut by 0 bases, the J end by 5 bases, with 7 bases between. For the CDR3, the DNA is TGTGCCAGCTCACCACCGGAGTTAAATGAAAAACTGTTTTTT. This encodes CASSPPELNEKLFF.

In its sample, this clone was seen a few times. The rearrangement links TRBV11-2 to TRBJ1-2, with D hard to call. Germline assignment: CDR1 SGHAT and CDR2 FQNNGV. There are 12 residues in the CDR3. V gave up 6 bases and J gave up 8 bases, with 13 bases separating them. CDR3 nucleotides: TGTGCCAGCAGGTCGGGGAATAGAGGCTACACCTTC. It yields the protein CASRSGNRGYTF.

The J gene is TRBJ1-2, the V gene TRBV30; no firm D call. The CDR3 spans 14 residues. The germline V gene encodes CDR1 GTSNPN and CDR2 SVGIG (reference sequence). Deletions cut 2 bases from V and 2 bases from J, with 12 bases between. The CDR3 region is CAWSFGPINYGYTF. DNA for the CDR3: TGTGCCTGGAGTTTTGGGCCGATAAACTATGGCTACACCTTC.

The chain links TRBV7-2 to TRBJ2-3; TRBD2 aligns across 8 bases. Germline-derived CDR1 and CDR2 are SGHTA and FQGNSA. This CDR3 region has 16 residues. The junction had 5 bases not matched to a gene; V was cut back by 1 base and J by 2 bases. The CDR3 nucleotides are TGTGCCAGCAGCTTAGGCCCGGGGGGGCCCACAGATACGCAGTATTTT. It yields the protein CASSLGPGGPTDTQYF.

V gene TRBV6-1 combines with J gene TRBJ1-5; possibly TRBD1 for D (6 bases). Germline lookup yields CDR1 MNHNS and CDR2 SASEGT. Trimming removed 3 bases at V and 6 bases at J, with 15 bases between. CDR3 length: 15 residues. The CDR3 coding sequence is TGTGCCAGCAGTGATTTGGACAGTGTGCGTCAGCCCCAGCATTTT. Translating gives CASSDLDSVRQPQHF.